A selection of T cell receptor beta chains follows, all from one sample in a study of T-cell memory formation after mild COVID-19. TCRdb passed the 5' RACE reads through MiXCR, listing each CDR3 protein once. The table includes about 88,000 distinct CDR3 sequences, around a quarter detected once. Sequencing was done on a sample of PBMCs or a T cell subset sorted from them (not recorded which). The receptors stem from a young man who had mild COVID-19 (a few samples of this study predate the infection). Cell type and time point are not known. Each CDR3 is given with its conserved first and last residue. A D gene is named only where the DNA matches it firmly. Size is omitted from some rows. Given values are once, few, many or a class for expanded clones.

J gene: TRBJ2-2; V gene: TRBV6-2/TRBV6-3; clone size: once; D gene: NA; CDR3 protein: CVTMQGPGELFF; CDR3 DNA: TGTGTCACTATGCAGGGGCCCGGGGAGCTGTTTTTT
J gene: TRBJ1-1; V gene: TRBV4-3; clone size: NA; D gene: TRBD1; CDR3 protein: CASRGGQEDTEAFF; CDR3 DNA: TGCGCCAGTAGAGGTGGACAGGAAGATACTGAAGCTTTCTTT
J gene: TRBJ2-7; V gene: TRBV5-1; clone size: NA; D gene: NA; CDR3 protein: CASSFIQGPPEQYF; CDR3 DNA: TGCGCCAGCAGCTTCATTCAGGGCCCTCCGGAGCAGTACTTC
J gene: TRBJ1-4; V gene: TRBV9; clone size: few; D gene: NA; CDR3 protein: CASSPSRGEKLFF; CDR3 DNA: TGTGCCAGCAGCCCCTCACGGGGTGAAAAACTGTTTTTT
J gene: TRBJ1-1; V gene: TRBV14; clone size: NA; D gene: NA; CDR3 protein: CASSQDRGQYTEAFF; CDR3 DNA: TGTGCCAGCAGCCAAGATCGTGGTCAGTACACTGAAGCTTTCTTT
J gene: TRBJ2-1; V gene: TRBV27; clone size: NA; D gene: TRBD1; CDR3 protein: CASRTGGVRGAYNEQFF; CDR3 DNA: TGTGCCAGCAGGACAGGGGGCGTGAGAGGGGCCTACAATGAGCAGTTCTTC
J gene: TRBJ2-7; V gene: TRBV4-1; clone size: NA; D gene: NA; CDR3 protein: CASSPTLSGYEQYF; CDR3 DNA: TGCGCCAGCAGCCCCACCTTGTCGGGGTACGAGCAGTACTTC
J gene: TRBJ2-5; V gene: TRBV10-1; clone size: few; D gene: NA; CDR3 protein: CASSGPGEETQYF; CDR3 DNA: TGCGCCAGCAGTGGCCCGGGGGAAGAGACCCAGTACTTC
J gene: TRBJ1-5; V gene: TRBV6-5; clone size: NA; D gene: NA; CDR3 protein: CASSYSRANQPQHF; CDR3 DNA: TGTGCCAGCAGTTACTCCAGGGCCAATCAGCCCCAGCATTTT
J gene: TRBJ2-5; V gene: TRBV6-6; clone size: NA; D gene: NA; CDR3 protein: CASSTLIVAETQYF; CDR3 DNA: TGTGCCAGCAGTACCCTGATAGTGGCAGAGACCCAGTACTTC
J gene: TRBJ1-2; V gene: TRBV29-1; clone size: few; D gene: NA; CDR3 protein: CSVRLGDLYGYTF; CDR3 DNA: TGCAGCGTCCGTTTGGGGGACCTATATGGCTACACCTTC
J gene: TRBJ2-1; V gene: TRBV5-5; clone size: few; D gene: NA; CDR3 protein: CASSSDSNEQFF; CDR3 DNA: TGTGCCAGCAGCTCCGACTCCAATGAGCAGTTCTTC
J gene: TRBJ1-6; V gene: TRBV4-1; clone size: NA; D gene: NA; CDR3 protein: CASSQDNSLTYNSPLHF; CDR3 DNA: TGCGCCAGCAGCCAAGATAACAGCCTAACCTATAATTCACCCCTCCACTTT
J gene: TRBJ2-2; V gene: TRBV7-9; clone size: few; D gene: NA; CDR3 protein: CASSGRAPNTGELFF; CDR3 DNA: TGTGCCAGCAGCGGCAGGGCCCCGAACACCGGGGAGCTGTTTTTT
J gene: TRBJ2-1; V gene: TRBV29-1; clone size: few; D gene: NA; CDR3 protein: CSADQGWRFF; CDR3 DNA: TGCAGTGCGGACCAGGGGTGGCGGTTCTTC
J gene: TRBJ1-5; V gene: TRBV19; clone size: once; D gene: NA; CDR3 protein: CASTQQGLQPQHF; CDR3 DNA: TGTGCCAGTACGCAGCAGGGCCTTCAGCCCCAGCATTTT
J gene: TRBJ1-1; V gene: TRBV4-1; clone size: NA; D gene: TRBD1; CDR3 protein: CASSQVYDRGRGTEAFF; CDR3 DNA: TGCGCCAGCAGCCAAGTCTATGACAGGGGGCGAGGCACTGAAGCTTTCTTT
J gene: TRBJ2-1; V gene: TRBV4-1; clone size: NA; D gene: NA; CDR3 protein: CASSQEVGVRWLEQFF; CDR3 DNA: TGCGCCAGCAGCCAAGAGGTTGGTGTCCGGTGGCTTGAGCAGTTCTTC
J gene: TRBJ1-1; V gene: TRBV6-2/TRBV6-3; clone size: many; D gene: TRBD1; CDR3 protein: CASSPTGVNTEAFF; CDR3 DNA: TGTGCCAGCAGTCCGACAGGGGTGAACACTGAAGCTTTCTTT
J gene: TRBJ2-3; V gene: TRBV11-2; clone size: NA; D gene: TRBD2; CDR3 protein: CASSLSSGGAGSTDTQYF; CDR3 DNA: TGTGCCAGCAGCTTATCCAGCGGGGGGGCGGGTTCCACAGATACGCAGTATTTT
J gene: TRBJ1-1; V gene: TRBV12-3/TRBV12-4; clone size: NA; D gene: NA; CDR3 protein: CASSLGGPSSTEAFF; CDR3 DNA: TGTGCCAGCAGTTTAGGCGGACCCTCGAGCACTGAAGCTTTCTTT
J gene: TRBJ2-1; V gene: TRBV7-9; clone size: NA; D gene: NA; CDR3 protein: CASSPTSGVGYNEQFF; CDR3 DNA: TGTGCCAGCAGCCCCACCTCCGGGGTGGGATACAATGAGCAGTTCTTC
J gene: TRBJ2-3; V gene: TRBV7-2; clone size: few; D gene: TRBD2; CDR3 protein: CASSFATSGVPGEDTQYF; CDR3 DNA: TGTGCCAGCAGCTTTGCGACTAGCGGGGTCCCTGGTGAGGATACGCAGTATTTT
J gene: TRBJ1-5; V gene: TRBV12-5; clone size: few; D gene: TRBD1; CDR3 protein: CASGLGTGVPQPQHF; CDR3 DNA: TGTGCTAGTGGTTTAGGGACAGGGGTTCCCCAGCCCCAGCATTTT
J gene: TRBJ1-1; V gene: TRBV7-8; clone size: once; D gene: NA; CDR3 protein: CASSLGDINTEAFF; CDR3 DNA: TGTGCCAGCAGCTTAGGGGACATCAACACTGAAGCTTTCTTT
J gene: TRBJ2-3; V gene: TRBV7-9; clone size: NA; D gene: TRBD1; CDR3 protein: CASSSYRTSTGRWADTQYF; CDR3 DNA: TGTGCCAGCAGCAGCTACAGGACCTCGACAGGGCGATGGGCAGATACGCAGTATTTT
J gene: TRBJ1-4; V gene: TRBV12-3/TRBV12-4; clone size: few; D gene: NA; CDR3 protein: CASSRGGHEKLFF; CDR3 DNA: TGTGCCAGCAGCCGGGGGGGACATGAAAAACTGTTTTTT
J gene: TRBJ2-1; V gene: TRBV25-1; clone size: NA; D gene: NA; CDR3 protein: CASSDYGDEQFF; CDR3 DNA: TGTGCCAGCAGTGACTATGGGGATGAGCAGTTCTTC
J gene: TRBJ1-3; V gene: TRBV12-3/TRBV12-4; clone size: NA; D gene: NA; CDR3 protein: CASGSSGNTIYF; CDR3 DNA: TGTGCCAGCGGCAGCTCTGGAAACACCATATATTTT